The rows below give T cell receptor beta chains drawn from one sample of a study of blood T cell repertoires in COVID-19. Produced via immunoSEQ multiplex PCR; TCRdb's table is partial and in-frame only. This sample yields about 80,000 clones, of which about 80% are seen a single time; 5% to 6% belongs to the top ten. The sample was peripheral blood. The receptors come from a man aged 45-65 years with active or convalescent COVID-19. The CDR3 runs from the conserved cysteine through the conserved F or W. The order of the fields is V gene, CDR3 length, D gene, J gene, clone size, CDR3 protein, CDR3 DNA. D genes are given only for firm matches. Only part of the rows carry a size: once, few, many, or a class if the clone is expanded.

TRBV15,14,TRBD1,TRBJ1-5,once,CATSWDRSNQPQHF,TGTGCCACCAGCTGGGACAGGTCCAATCAGCCCCAGCATTTT
TRBV7-2,17,.,TRBJ2-6,.,CASSLVAGVSGANVLTF,TGTGCCAGCAGCTTAGTGGCAGGGGTCTCTGGGGCCAACGTCCTGACTTTC
TRBV7-9,16,TRBD2,TRBJ2-4,once,CASSPPREREGRIQYF,TGTGCCAGCAGCCCCCCCCGGGAGCGGGAGGGCCGCATTCAGTACTTC
TRBV5-5,16,.,TRBJ2-1,.,CASSWSTGGSYNEQFF,TGTGCCAGCAGCTGGTCGACTGGGGGGTCCTACAATGAGCAGTTCTTC
TRBV4-1,13,TRBD1,TRBJ2-7,.,CASSHRTGAEQYF,TGCGCCAGCAGCCACCGGACAGGGGCCGAGCAGTACTTC
TRBV2,13,.,TRBJ1-6,few,CASSYREGSPLHF,TGTGCCAGCAGTTACAGAGAGGGATCACCCCTCCACTTT
TRBV19,18,TRBD2,TRBJ2-6,.,CASSISSGGLPGANVLTF,TGTGCCAGTAGTATATCTAGCGGGGGGCTCCCTGGGGCCAACGTCCTGACTTTC
TRBV19,15,.,TRBJ2-1,.,CASSRYEGSYNEQFF,TGTGCCAGTAGTCGGTACGAGGGAAGCTACAATGAGCAGTTCTTC
TRBV7-2,14,TRBD1,TRBJ1-1,.,CASSPPGQGFEAFF,TGTGCCAGCAGCCCACCGGGACAGGGCTTTGAAGCTTTCTTT
TRBV6-5,16,TRBD1,TRBJ1-6,few,CASSYSGQGGPSPLHF,TGTGCCAGCAGTTACTCGGGACAGGGAGGGCCTTCACCCCTCCACTTT
TRBV6-4,16,TRBD2,TRBJ2-5,.,CASRTRTSGRQETQYF,TGTGCCAGCAGGACCAGGACTAGCGGACGACAAGAGACCCAGTACTTC
TRBV7-9,12,.,TRBJ1-4,.,CASSPGEEKLFF,TGTGCCAGCAGCCCAGGGGAGGAAAAACTGTTTTTT
TRBV5-6,18,TRBD1,TRBJ1-5,.,CASSLAPGTGLINQPQHF,TGTGCCAGCAGCTTGGCTCCTGGGACAGGGTTAATCAATCAGCCCCAGCATTTT
TRBV3-1/TRBV3-2,14,.,TRBJ1-4,.,CASSWGPGNEKLFF,TGTGCCAGCAGCTGGGGCCCAGGTAATGAAAAACTGTTTTTT
TRBV4-1,13,.,TRBJ2-3,.,CATRPDGTDTQYF,TGCGCCACGAGGCCGGATGGCACAGATACGCAGTATTTT
TRBV2,14,TRBD1,TRBJ2-5,many,CASTLSGQQETQYF,TGTGCCAGCACCCTCTCGGGACAGCAAGAGACCCAGTACTTC
TRBV5-5,14,TRBD2,TRBJ2-7,once,CASSSARAGRGQYF,TGTGCCAGCAGCTCAGCCCGAGCGGGGCGGGGGCAGTACTTC
TRBV5-4,16,TRBD2,TRBJ2-5,.,CASSSAGTSGRETQYF,TGTGCCAGCAGCTCAGCCGGGACTAGCGGGAGGGAGACCCAGTACTTC
TRBV9,14,TRBD1,TRBJ1-6,.,CASSEGQGTSPLHF,TGTGCCAGCAGCGAGGGACAGGGCACCTCACCCCTCCACTTT
TRBV4-2,15,.,TRBJ1-1,.,CASSQGVQANTEAFF,TGTGCCAGCAGCCAAGGAGTCCAGGCGAACACTGAAGCTTTCTTT